This TCR beta chain was retrieved from a study of technical replicates of blood from several donors. The method was immunoSEQ multiplex PCR; TCRdb's version includes in-frame clones alone and lacks a portion of them. The sample carries approximately 80,000 clones, roughly 90% recorded once. The V and J ends lost 6 bases and 4 bases respectively, with 7 bases between them. This CDR3 has 12 amino acids. Germline values: CDR1 MNHNY, CDR2 SVGAGI (reference sequence). The rearrangement links TRBV6-6 to TRBJ1-5; D gene ambiguous. Sequenced input: T cells isolated from PBMCs. This TCR was recovered from a human donor in good health. DNA of the CDR3: TGTGCCAGCAGGGAGGAAAATCAGCCCCAGCATTTT. Translated, it gives CASREENQPQHF.